A single sample gave rise to the 22 T cell receptor beta chains below, sequenced in a study of early T cells in non-severe SARS-CoV-2 infection. TCRdb re-analysed the 5' RACE reads in MiXCR, keeping a single row per CDR3 protein. The sample holds 100,000 to 150,000 distinct CDR3 sequences, 14% to 15% seen once. The specimen sequenced was whole blood. The source is an adult who was a healthcare worker with PCR-confirmed SARS-CoV-2 infection or an uninfected control (not recorded which).

This clonotype was detected ten times or more. This chain links TRBV13 with TRBJ2-5; 7 positions agree with TRBD2. Trimming removed 3 bases from V and 2 bases from J; junction bases left unmatched: 6. Germline CDR1 is PRHDT and CDR2 is FYEKMQ (reference sequence). The CDR3 length is 15 residues. The CDR3, as DNA: TGTGCCAGCAGCTTGTCCAGCGGGGTTCAAGAGACCCAGTACTTC. Translating it yields CASSLSSGVQETQYF.

V is TRBV6-5 and J is TRBJ2-6; 9 bases map to TRBD2. CDR3 length: 17 amino acids. The J segment lost 1 base and the V segment lost 4 bases, leaving 5 bases of the junction unmatched. From germline, CDR1 is MNHEY and CDR2 SVGAGI. The CDR3 DNA follows: TGTGCCAGCAGTTCCCTGCGGGGGGGTTCTGGGGCCAACGTCCTGACTTTC. Protein product: CASSSLRGGSGANVLTF.

The chain links TRBV18 to TRBJ2-5; 8 bases map to TRBD1. The length of the CDR3 is 13 residues. Germline assignment: CDR1 KGHSH and CDR2 LQKENI. V gave up 6 bases and J gave up 5 bases; unmatched junction bases: 5. The CDR3 protein is CASSPDRDETQYF. The DNA of the CDR3 is TGTGCCAGCTCTCCGGACAGGGATGAGACCCAGTACTTC.

This clonotype has more than one count but fewer than ten. The genes are TRBV5-1 and TRBJ2-3, with D possibly being TRBD2 (6 bases). The V and J ends lost 6 bases and 0 bases respectively, with 17 bases between them. Looked up from germline, CDR1 is SGHRS and CDR2 is YFSETQ. The CDR3 totals 16 residues. The CDR3 is CASNKEGGISTDTQYF. The CDR3 DNA sequence: TGCGCCAGCAACAAAGAAGGCGGGATTAGCACAGATACGCAGTATTTT.

This chain links TRBV11-2 with TRBJ2-1, with TRBD1 identical over 9 bases. The V gene end was trimmed by 2 bases and the J gene end by 5 bases; junction bases not matched to a gene: 4. CDR1 and CDR2 (germline): SGHAT, FQNNGV. The length of the CDR3 is 15 residues. CDR3 nucleotide sequence: TGTGCCAGCAGCTTAACAGGGGGCGTCAACAATGAGCAGTTCTTC. It is translated as CASSLTGGVNNEQFF.

This clonotype was seen more than once but under ten times. The J gene is TRBJ2-7, the V gene TRBV6-2 or TRBV6-3, with D tentatively TRBD1 or TRBD2 (5 bases each). V was shortened by 6 bases and J by 5 bases, with 14 bases between the two germline ends. The CDR3 loop spans 13 amino acids. CDR1 is MNHEY and CDR2 is SVGEGT in the germline V gene. The CDR3, as DNA: TGTGCCAGCAGACGGGACCCCTCGAACGAGCAGTACTTC. This encodes CASRRDPSNEQYF.

There are a few counts of this clonotype. The J gene is TRBJ1-6, the V gene TRBV20-1; D gene uncertain. This CDR3 has 15 amino acids. Per the germline V gene, CDR1 is DFQATT and CDR2 is SNEGSKA (reference sequence). The V and J ends lost 0 bases and 5 bases respectively, with 11 bases between them. Here the CDR3 reads CSARETEYDNSPLHF. As DNA, the CDR3 is TGCAGTGCTAGAGAGACCGAGTATGATAATTCACCCCTCCACTTT.

For this clonotype: Mismatch with germline at one junction end may stem from a read error. The chain combines TRBV4-1 with TRBJ2-1, with 10 positions matching TRBD2. CDR3 length: 13 residues. The germline gives CDR1 MGHRA, CDR2 YSYEKL. The CDR3 sequence is CTSTWTSGNEQFF. The DNA of the CDR3 is TGCACCAGCACCTGGACTAGCGGCAATGAGCAGTTCTTC.

This clonotype was recorded a few times. The gene calls are TRBV18 and TRBJ1-5, with D maybe TRBD1 (6 bases). This CDR3 is built from 14 residues. Trimming shortened V by 4 bases and J by 3 bases, and 10 bases separated the two germline ends. The germline V gene encodes CDR1 KGHSH and CDR2 LQKENI. The DNA for the CDR3 is TGTGCCAGCTCACAGGACAGCGTCAATCAGCCCCAGCATTTT. Protein: CASSQDSVNQPQHF.

This chain joins TRBV2 and TRBJ2-1, with 8 bases identical to TRBD2. V gave up 8 bases and J gave up 14 bases; unmatched junction bases: 20. Germline V gene data show CDR1 as SNHLY and CDR2 as FYNNEI. The length of the CDR3 is 15 residues. CDR3 protein: CASASLGLAGELEFF. CDR3 in DNA: TGTGCCAGCGCGTCACTCGGACTAGCAGGGGAGTTGGAGTTCTTC.

This clonotype was picked up a small number of times. The genes are TRBV7-9 and TRBJ1-6, with 7 nucleotides matching TRBD1. With 4 bases clipped from V and 7 bases from J, the junction kept 4 bases outside the gene matches. Germline V gene lookup returns CDR1 SEHNR and CDR2 FQNEAQ (reference sequence). The CDR3 spans 14 residues. This CDR3 reads CASSSGTANSPLHF. Written as DNA, the CDR3 is TGTGCCAGCAGCTCCGGGACAGCGAATTCACCCCTCCACTTT.

This chain connects TRBV29-1 to TRBJ2-3; D is unresolved. CDR1 and CDR2 from the germline V gene are SQVTM and ANQGSEA. The CDR3 has 13 amino acids. V lost 4 bases and J lost 2, with 10 bases in between. The CDR3 coding sequence is TGCAGCGTTGGTAGGGTGTTCACAGATACGCAGTATTTT. It codes for CSVGRVFTDTQYF.

This clonotype turned up a few times. V gene TRBV11-2 combines with J gene TRBJ2-5; 9 positions match TRBD2. The J segment lost 1 base and the V segment lost 5 bases, leaving 8 bases of the junction unmatched. Germline V CDR1 and CDR2: SGHAT, FQNNGV. The CDR3 totals 16 residues. The CDR3 DNA sequence: TGTGCCAGCAGCGGGTTTAGCGGGGGTTCCCAAGAGACCCAGTACTTC. Translation: CASSGFSGGSQETQYF.

The DNA for the CDR3 is TGTGCCAGCAGCTCGGGGCCTGGGTGGGACGAGCAGTACTTC. It is translated as CASSSGPGWDEQYF. This chain uses TRBV5-4 with TRBJ2-7, with D perhaps TRBD1 or TRBD2 (5 bases each). Per the germline V gene, CDR1 is SGHNT and CDR2 is YYREEE (reference sequence). The CDR3 covers 14 residues. V lost 3 bases to trimming and J lost 5 bases, with 15 bases between them. The whole variable domain, remainder taken from reference TRBV5-4 and TRBJ2-7, is ETGVTQSPTHLIKTRGQQVTLRCSSQSGHNTVSWYQQALGQGPQFIFQYYREEENGRGNFPPRFSGLQFPNYSSELNVNALELDDSALYLCASSSGPGWDEQYFGPGTRLTVT.

The chain has TRBV7-9 and TRBJ2-2; D is unresolved. Per the germline V gene, CDR1 is SEHNR and CDR2 is FQNEAQ (reference sequence). The CDR3 has 14 amino acids. Trimming stripped 5 bases from V and 6 bases from J, with 13 bases between. CDR3 coding DNA: TGTGCCAGCAGCCCCGTAACAAGGGCCGGGGAGCTGTTTTTT. Translating gives CASSPVTRAGELFF. The variable domain in full, completed from reference TRBV7-9 and TRBJ2-2, reads DTGVSQNPRHKITKRGQNVTFRCDPISEHNRLYWYRQTLGQGPEFLTYFQNEAQLEKSRLLSDRFSAERPKGSFSTLEIQRTEQGDSAMYLCASSPVTRAGELFFGEGSRLTVL.

The genes are TRBV5-1 and TRBJ2-5; 7 nucleotides line up with TRBD2. The trim removed 3 bases at V and 6 bases at J, leaving 11 bases unmatched. CDR1 is SGHRS, CDR2 YFSETQ, per germline. The length of the CDR3 is 15 residues. The CDR3 bases are TGCGCCAGCAGCTCCCCGGGGGGTTCGGAAAAGACCCAGTACTTC. As protein: CASSSPGGSEKTQYF.

The CDR3 region is CASSFSPGTAVSYEQYF. CDR3 sequence (DNA): TGTGCCAGCAGTTTCTCCCCCGGGACAGCGGTCTCCTACGAGCAGTACTTC. The chain carries TRBV12-3 or TRBV12-4 and TRBJ2-7, with TRBD1 matching over 7 bases. CDR3 size: 17 residues. V gave up 3 bases and J gave up 0 bases; unmatched junction bases: 11.

V and J are TRBV30 and TRBJ1-1; 9 nucleotides align to TRBD1. V lost 8 bases and J lost 3; bases outside the gene matches: 4. Germline V gives CDR1 GTSNPN, CDR2 SVGIG (reference sequence). The CDR3 has 12 amino acids. The CDR3 coding sequence is TGTGCCGGTAACAGGGGGCACACTGAAGCTTTCTTT. Translating it yields CAGNRGHTEAFF.

This clonotype turned up a few times. The CDR3 region is CAWTPGQDNSPLHF. CDR3 bases: TGTGCCTGGACCCCGGGACAGGACAATTCACCCCTCCACTTT. The rearrangement links TRBV30 to TRBJ1-6; 8 bases agree with TRBD1. CDR1 is GTSNPN and CDR2 is SVGIG in the germline V gene (reference sequence). The V gene end was trimmed by 4 bases and the J gene end by 7 bases; junction bases not matched to a gene: 6. The CDR3 loop spans 14 amino acids.

The chain joins TRBV5-4 to TRBJ1-3; 8 bases match TRBD1. Germline V gene data show CDR1 as SGHNT and CDR2 as YYREEE (reference sequence). The CDR3 runs 15 residues. V lost 4 bases and J lost 7; bases outside the gene matches: 10. The CDR3 DNA reads TGTGCCAGCAGCCCAGGGCCAGGGGGCGAGAACACCATATATTTT. Its protein product is CASSPGPGGENTIYF. The complete variable domain, with remaining parts taken from reference TRBV5-4 and TRBJ1-3, reads ETGVTQSPTHLIKTRGQQVTLRCSSQSGHNTVSWYQQALGQGPQFIFQYYREEENGRGNFPPRFSGLQFPNYSSELNVNALELDDSALYLCASSPGPGGENTIYFGEGSWLTVV.

At least ten counts were recorded for this clonotype. This chain connects TRBV7-8 to TRBJ2-3, with D perhaps TRBD2 (6 bases). The CDR3 consists of 12 residues. In germline, CDR1 is SGHVS, CDR2 FQNEAQ. Trimming shortened V by 5 bases and J by 5 bases, and 8 bases separated the two germline ends. The CDR3 loop is CASSPGGDTQYF. For the CDR3, the DNA is TGTGCCAGCAGCCCCGGGGGAGATACGCAGTATTTT.

This clonotype has only a few counts. The CDR3 DNA is TGTGCCAGCAGCTTAGGCCGGACTAGTCGCGGGCCCCCCTCTGGGGCCAACGTCCTGACTTTC. This translates into CASSLGRTSRGPPSGANVLTF. The V and J genes are TRBV7-9 and TRBJ2-6, with 7 bases lining up with TRBD2. J lost 0 bases, V lost 1 base, and 15 bases had no gene match. The germline CDR1 and CDR2 sequences are SEHNR and FQNEAQ (reference sequence). The CDR3 consists of 21 residues.